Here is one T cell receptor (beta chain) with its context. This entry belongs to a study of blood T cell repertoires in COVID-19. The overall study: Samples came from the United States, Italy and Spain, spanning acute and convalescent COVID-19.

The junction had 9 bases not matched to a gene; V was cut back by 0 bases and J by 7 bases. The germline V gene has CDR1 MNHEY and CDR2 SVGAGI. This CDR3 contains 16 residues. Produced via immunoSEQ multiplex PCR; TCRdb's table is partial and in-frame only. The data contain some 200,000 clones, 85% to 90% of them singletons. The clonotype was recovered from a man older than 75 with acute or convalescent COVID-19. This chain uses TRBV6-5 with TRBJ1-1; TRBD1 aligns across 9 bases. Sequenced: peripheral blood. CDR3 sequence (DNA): TGTGCCAGCAGTTACTCACGGACAGGGGCGCAAGGTGAAGCTTTCTTT. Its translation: CASSYSRTGAQGEAFF.